These 30 T cell receptor beta chains were sequenced from one sample in a study of T cell clonotyping in hematopoietic cell transplantation. Method: immunoSEQ multiplex PCR; TCRdb's copy keeps in-frame clones and lacks some. The data hold tens of thousands of clones, with 80% to 85% observed a single time. Described time point: recipient sample about 28 days before transplant, after cytoreduction. The sample consisted of peripheral blood mononuclear cells, taken before stem cell transplant. These receptors originate from a man in his 60s with myelodysplastic syndrome. Some clones in this sample may be carry-over from other donors' samples.

The J gene is TRBJ2-7, the V gene TRBV11-2; weak D call: TRBD2 (5 bases). CDR1 is SGHAT and CDR2 is FQNNGV in the germline V gene. This CDR3 region has 18 residues. Trimming took 1 base from V and 0 from J, leaving 19 bases between them. The CDR3 loop is CASSLVVVGRGNSYEQYF. Here the CDR3 DNA reads TGTGCCAGCAGCTTAGTGGTGGTTGGACGGGGAAACTCCTACGAGCAGTACTTC.

On this clone itself: The junction differs from germline at one of its ends, possibly a read error. This chain links TRBV7-7 with TRBJ2-7; perhaps D is TRBD1 or TRBD2 (5 bases each). The CDR3 contains 13 residues. The V gene's germline CDR1 is SSHAT and CDR2 FNYEAQ (reference sequence). CDR3 DNA sequence: TGTGCTAGCAGCCGAGGGGCTAGCACCGAGCAGTACTTC. Translating it yields CASSRGASTEQYF. Full variable domain (remainder filled in from reference TRBV7-7 and TRBJ2-7): GAGVSQSPRYKVTKRGQDVTLRCDPISSHATLYWYQQALGQGPEFLTYFNYEAQPDKSGLPSDRFSAERPEGSISTLTIQRTEQRDSAMYRCASSRGASTEQYFGPGTRLTVT.

CDR3 protein: CATSRDFGQGARNIQYF. DNA for the CDR3: TGTGCCACCAGCAGAGATTTCGGACAGGGGGCGAGAAACATTCAGTACTTC. The chain carries TRBV15 and TRBJ2-4, with 11 bases identical to TRBD1. With 0 bases clipped from V and 6 bases from J, the junction kept 7 bases outside the gene matches. Germline values: CDR1 LNHNV, CDR2 YYDKDF (reference sequence). This CDR3 has 17 residues.

The gene calls are TRBV7-9 and TRBJ1-3, with D possibly TRBD1 on 6 matching bases. Trimming removed 1 base at V and 2 bases at J, with 15 bases between. This CDR3 has 17 residues. From germline, CDR1 is SEHNR and CDR2 FQNEAQ (reference sequence). The CDR3 bases are TGTGCCAGCAGCTTAGGGTTGATACAGGGCCCTGGAAACACCATATATTTT. Translation: CASSLGLIQGPGNTIYF.

This clone was observed a single time. The genes are TRBV7-2 and TRBJ2-2, with D possibly being TRBD2 (5 bases). This CDR3 spans 19 amino acids. The V and J ends lost 0 bases and 0 bases respectively, with 17 bases between them. Germline CDR1 reads SGHTA; CDR2 reads FQGNSA. CDR3 in amino acids: CASSLAILGRVTNTGELFF. DNA of the CDR3: TGTGCCAGCAGCTTAGCCATTCTCGGGCGGGTTACGAACACCGGGGAGCTGTTTTTT.

The rearrangement joins TRBV11-2 to TRBJ2-7, with D uncertain. CDR3 length equals 15 residues. Trimming took 0 bases from V and 0 from J, leaving 9 bases between them. Germline assignment: CDR1 SGHAT and CDR2 FQNNGV. The CDR3 nucleotides read TGTGCCAGCAGCTTAGATCCGGGTAACTCCTACGAGCAGTACTTC. Amino acid sequence: CASSLDPGNSYEQYF. Looking up the rest from reference TRBV11-2 and TRBJ2-7 gives the full variable domain: EAGVAQSPRYKIIEKRQSVAFWCNPISGHATLYWYQQILGQGPKLLIQFQNNGVVDDSQLPKDRFSAERLKGVDSTLKIQPAKLEDSAVYLCASSLDPGNSYEQYFGPGTRLTVT.

The CDR3 coding sequence is TGTGCCAGCAGCTTAGACGGAAACTATGGCTACACCTTC. This codes for CASSLDGNYGYTF. The rearrangement uses TRBV7-2 and TRBJ1-2; D ambiguous. Germline V CDR1 and CDR2: SGHTA, FQGNSA. V lost 1 base, J lost 2 bases, and 5 bases lay in between. This CDR3 is built from 13 residues.

The chain has TRBV5-6 and TRBJ1-3; a possible D gene is TRBD1 (5 bases). The CDR3 is 16 amino acids. Trimming took off 4 bases at V and 0 bases at J, with 14 bases between the two ends. Germline V gene data show CDR1 as SGHDT and CDR2 as YYEEEE. This CDR3 is CASSPIGGYSGNTIYF. The CDR3, as DNA: TGTGCCAGCAGCCCGATCGGGGGGTACTCTGGAAACACCATATATTTT.

The rearrangement links TRBV27 to TRBJ2-2; perhaps TRBD1 as D (6 bases). The CDR3 totals 18 residues. Looked up from germline, CDR1 is MNHEY and CDR2 is SMNVEV (reference sequence). Trimming stripped 6 bases from V and 1 base from J, with 21 bases between. This CDR3 is CASSPSGGRLLNTGELFF. The CDR3 DNA reads as TGTGCCAGCAGCCCCTCTGGGGGCCGCCTTCTGAACACCGGGGAGCTGTTTTTT.

The chain links TRBV6-5 to TRBJ1-3, with 10 bases matching TRBD1. Trimming cost V 4 bases and J 0 bases; bases outside gene matches: 3. Germline V gives CDR1 MNHEY, CDR2 SVGAGI. The CDR3 is 16 residues long. The CDR3 region has the DNA TGTGCCAGCAGTTGGGACAGGGGATTCTCTGGAAACACCATATATTTT. It specifies CASSWDRGFSGNTIYF.

The V and J genes are TRBV2 and TRBJ1-5, with unresolved D. CDR1 is SNHLY and CDR2 is FYNNEI in the germline V gene. This CDR3 is 16 amino acids long. Trimming left V 6 bases short and J 9 bases short, with 24 bases between. CDR3 in amino acids: CASRPLSGPRSGPQHF. The CDR3 nucleotides are TGTGCCAGCAGGCCCTTGTCCGGGCCCCGGAGTGGGCCCCAGCATTTT.

V usage is TRBV5-5 and J usage is TRBJ1-5; D remains unclear. The length of the CDR3 is 13 residues. From germline, CDR1 is SGHKS and CDR2 YYEKEE (reference sequence). V dropped 3 bases and J dropped 5 bases, with 9 bases sitting between them. DNA of the CDR3: TGTGCCAGCAGCTACTCACAAGATCAGCCCCAGCATTTT. Translating it yields CASSYSQDQPQHF.

The genes are TRBV6-5 and TRBJ1-2; 7 positions match TRBD1. V gave up 5 bases and J gave up 6 bases; unmatched junction bases: 3. CDR3 size: 12 residues. Germline V CDR1 and CDR2: MNHEY, SVGAGI. The CDR3 loop is CASSDREDGYTF. The CDR3 bases are TGTGCCAGCAGTGACAGGGAAGATGGCTACACCTTC.

The genes are TRBV5-4 and TRBJ1-1, with D perhaps TRBD1 (5 bases). V lost 0 bases to trimming and J lost 3 bases, with 15 bases between them. The germline gives CDR1 SGHNT, CDR2 YYREEE (reference sequence). This CDR3 spans 16 amino acids. CDR3 coding DNA: TGTGCCAGCAGCTTGGGCAGCAACAGGCCTGACACTGAAGCTTTCTTT. This translates into CASSLGSNRPDTEAFF. Full variable domain (rest looked up from reference TRBV5-4 and TRBJ1-1): ETGVTQSPTHLIKTRGQQVTLRCSSQSGHNTVSWYQQALGQGPQFIFQYYREEENGRGNFPPRFSGLQFPNYSSELNVNALELDDSALYLCASSLGSNRPDTEAFFGQGTRLTVV.

The chain couples TRBV2 to TRBJ1-2; 7 bases are a match to TRBD1. The CDR3 sequence is 15 residues long. The V gene's germline CDR1 is SNHLY and CDR2 FYNNEI. J gave up 4 bases and V 5 bases, and 10 bases lay outside the gene matches. CDR3 amino acids: CASSLEGQSLYGYTF. The CDR3 region has the DNA TGTGCCAGCAGTCTCGAGGGACAGAGCCTCTATGGCTACACCTTC.

J is TRBJ2-7 and V is TRBV5-6; no clear D gene. The CDR3 length is 11 residues. From germline, CDR1 is SGHDT and CDR2 YYEEEE. Trimming removed 3 bases at V and 2 bases at J, with 3 bases between. The CDR3 region is CASSSPYEQYF. Written as DNA, the CDR3 is TGTGCCAGCAGCTCCCCCTACGAGCAGTACTTC.

The chain couples TRBV11-2 to TRBJ1-5, with D maybe TRBD1 (5 bases). Germline V gene sequence: CDR1 SGHAT, CDR2 FQNNGV. Trimming stripped 3 bases from V and 5 bases from J, with 8 bases between. CDR3 length: 13 residues. CDR3 nucleotides: TGTGCCAGCAGCTTGGGACTTTATCAGCCCCAGCATTTT. It codes for CASSLGLYQPQHF. Looking up the rest from reference TRBV11-2 and TRBJ1-5 gives the full variable domain: EAGVAQSPRYKIIEKRQSVAFWCNPISGHATLYWYQQILGQGPKLLIQFQNNGVVDDSQLPKDRFSAERLKGVDSTLKIQPAKLEDSAVYLCASSLGLYQPQHFGDGTRLSIL.

The chain links TRBV19 to TRBJ2-6, with D tentatively TRBD2 (6 bases). The germline CDR1 and CDR2 sequences are LNHDA and SQIVND (reference sequence). CDR3 length: 17 amino acids. The germline V and J ends were trimmed by 1 base and 2 bases, with 12 bases remaining between them. Here the CDR3 reads CASSIVGGVAGANVLTF. CDR3 DNA: TGTGCCAGTAGTATAGTTGGAGGGGTCGCTGGGGCCAACGTCCTGACTTTC.

The CDR3 region has the DNA TGTGCCAGCAGTGTACAGGCTAGCTCCAATGAGCAGTTCTTC. Amino acids: CASSVQASSNEQFF. This chain uses TRBV25-1 with TRBJ2-1; D could derive from TRBD1 or TRBD2 (5 bases each). CDR1 is MGHDK and CDR2 is SYGVNS in the germline V gene. V lost 4 bases and J 6 bases, leaving 13 bases between the germline ends. The CDR3 length is 14 residues. Combining the CDR3 with reference TRBV25-1 and TRBJ2-1 gives the whole variable domain EADIYQTPRYLVIGTGKKITLECSQTMGHDKMYWYQQDPGMELHLIHYSYGVNSTEKGDLSSESTVSRIRTEHFPLTLESARPSHTSQYLCASSVQASSNEQFFGPGTRLTVL.

The chain carries TRBV19 and TRBJ2-2; a weak D match, TRBD2 (5 bases). V dropped 5 bases and J dropped 1 base, with 8 bases sitting between them. Germline V gene lookup returns CDR1 LNHDA and CDR2 SQIVND (reference sequence). The CDR3 loop spans 14 amino acids. The CDR3 reads CASSALVNTGELFF. The CDR3 DNA sequence: TGTGCCAGTAGTGCACTAGTGAACACCGGGGAGCTGTTTTTT.

The sample holds a few counts of this clone. The chain couples TRBV6-1 to TRBJ2-3; 8 positions match TRBD2. CDR3 length: 14 residues. The germline V gene encodes CDR1 MNHNS and CDR2 SASEGT. The trim removed 10 bases at V and 1 base at J, leaving 7 bases unmatched. CDR3 amino acids: CATKEAGGTDTQYF. The CDR3 region has the DNA TGTGCCACCAAGGAAGCGGGGGGCACAGATACGCAGTATTTT.

The rearrangement uses TRBV6-1 and TRBJ1-4; D is possibly TRBD1 (5 bases). CDR1 is MNHNS and CDR2 is SASEGT in the germline V gene. The CDR3 contains 15 residues. Deletions cut 6 bases from V and 7 bases from J, with 18 bases between. CDR3 coding DNA: TGTGCCAGCAGAGAGCTGGGACGGGATAGTGAAAAACTGTTTTTT. This sequence encodes CASRELGRDSEKLFF.

The genes are TRBV7-9 and TRBJ2-1; D possibly corresponds to TRBD1 (6 bases). This CDR3 spans 14 amino acids. V shed 5 bases and J shed 5 bases, with 13 bases lying between them. Germline V gene sequence: CDR1 SEHNR, CDR2 FQNEAQ (reference sequence). In DNA, the CDR3 is TGTGCCAGCAGCACTCCTGACAGGAACAATGAGCAGTTCTTC. This encodes CASSTPDRNNEQFF. Variable domain in full (rest from reference TRBV7-9 and TRBJ2-1): DTGVSQNPRHKITKRGQNVTFRCDPISEHNRLYWYRQTLGQGPEFLTYFQNEAQLEKSRLLSDRFSAERPKGSFSTLEIQRTEQGDSAMYLCASSTPDRNNEQFFGPGTRLTVL.

This rearrangement joins TRBV14 to TRBJ1-1; D unresolved. V was shortened by 3 bases and J by 6 bases, with 8 bases between the two germline ends. Per germline, CDR1 SGHDN and CDR2 FVKESK. CDR3 length: 12 residues. The CDR3 DNA reads TGTGCCAGCAGCCACGGCCGCGCTGAAGCTTTCTTT. Amino acids: CASSHGRAEAFF.

V usage is TRBV27 and J usage is TRBJ2-5, with D perhaps matching TRBD2 (6 bases). CDR3 size: 15 residues. V lost 3 bases, J lost 5 bases, and 16 bases lay in between. CDR1 is MNHEY, CDR2 SMNVEV, per germline (reference sequence). For the CDR3, the DNA is TGTGCCAGCAGTTTGAGAGGGACCGCGGGGGAGACCCAGTACTTC. Its protein product is CASSLRGTAGETQYF.

J is TRBJ2-5 and V is TRBV25-1; perhaps TRBD2 as D (7 bases). Trimming stripped 5 bases from V and 3 bases from J, with 13 bases between. From germline, CDR1 is MGHDK and CDR2 SYGVNS. CDR3 size: 14 residues. The CDR3 reads CASSRGRGEETQYF. The CDR3 bases are TGTGCCAGCAGTCGAGGGAGGGGGGAAGAGACCCAGTACTTC.

The rearrangement uses TRBV7-2 and TRBJ2-7; D remains ambiguous. V dropped 2 bases and J dropped 0 bases, with 5 bases sitting between them. CDR3 size: 13 residues. The V gene's germline CDR1 is SGHTA and CDR2 FQGNSA. The CDR3 DNA follows: TGTGCCAGCAGCTTATTGTTCTCCTACGAGCAGTACTTC. Its translation is CASSLLFSYEQYF. The full variable domain, in which reference TRBV7-2 and TRBJ2-7 provide the parts outside the CDR3, is GAGVSQSPSNKVTEKGKDVELRCDPISGHTALYWYRQSLGQGLEFLIYFQGNSAPDKSGLPSDRFSAERTGGSVSTLTIQRTQQEDSAVYLCASSLLFSYEQYFGPGTRLTVT.

The chain couples TRBV4-3 to TRBJ1-2; perhaps TRBD1 as D (6 bases). CDR3 size: 14 residues. Trimming took off 1 base at V and 6 bases at J, with 12 bases between the two ends. CDR1 is LGHNA, CDR2 YSLEER, per germline. CDR3 nucleotides: TGCGCCAGCAGCCAAGGGGGGGCAGGGCATGGCTACACCTTC. As protein: CASSQGGAGHGYTF.

With respect to this clone: Other DNA sequences from this sample encode an identical CDR3 as well. The chain uses TRBV30 and TRBJ1-2; 8 bases align to TRBD1. V lost 4 bases and J lost 6; bases outside the gene matches: 16. The CDR3 is 16 residues long. Germline assignment: CDR1 GTSNPN and CDR2 SVGIG (reference sequence). The CDR3 region has the DNA TGTGCCTGGACAGGTGACAGGGGATTCCATCGGCATGGCTACACCTTC. Protein product: CAWTGDRGFHRHGYTF.

The J gene is TRBJ2-6, the V gene TRBV5-6, with D maybe TRBD2 (6 bases). Germline V lookup: CDR1 SGHDT, CDR2 YYEEEE. Trimming removed 0 bases from V and 2 bases from J, with 6 bases in between. CDR3 size: 15 residues. CDR3 loop: CASSLAGAGANVLTF. The CDR3 DNA reads as TGTGCCAGCAGCTTGGCGGGGGCTGGGGCCAACGTCCTGACTTTC.